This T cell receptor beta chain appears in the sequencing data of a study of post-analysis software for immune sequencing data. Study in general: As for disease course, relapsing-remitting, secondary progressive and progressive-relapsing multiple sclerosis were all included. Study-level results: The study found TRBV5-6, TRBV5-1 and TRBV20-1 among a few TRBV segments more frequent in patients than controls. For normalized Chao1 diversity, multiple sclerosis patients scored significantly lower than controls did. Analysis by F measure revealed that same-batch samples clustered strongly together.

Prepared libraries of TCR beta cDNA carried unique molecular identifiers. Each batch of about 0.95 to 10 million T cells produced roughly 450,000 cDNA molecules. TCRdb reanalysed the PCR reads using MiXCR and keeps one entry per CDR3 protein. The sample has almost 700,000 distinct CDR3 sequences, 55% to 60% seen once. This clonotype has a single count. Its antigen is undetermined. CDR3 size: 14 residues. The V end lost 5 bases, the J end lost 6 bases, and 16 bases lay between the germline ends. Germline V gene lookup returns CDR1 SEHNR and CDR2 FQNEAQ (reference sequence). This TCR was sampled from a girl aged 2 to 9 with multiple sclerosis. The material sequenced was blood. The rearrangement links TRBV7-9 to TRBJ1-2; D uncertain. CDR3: CASSQSGSNDGYTF. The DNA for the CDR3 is TGTGCCAGCAGCCAATCCGGGTCGAATGATGGCTACACCTTC.